This entry concerns a single TCR beta chain. The antigen is unknown. These data are taken from a study of T cells after yellow fever vaccination. Study-wide context: With SMART-Seq v4 Ultra Low Input, the fractions containing low cell numbers were prepared. Findings and caveats of the study: Subsequent to the booster, the majority of primary-vaccination clones reappeared (around 96% CD4, roughly 90% CD8).

The V end was cut by 10 bases, the J end by 8 bases, with 15 bases between. This CDR3 contains 13 residues. CDR1 MNHNS and CDR2 SASEGT come from the germline V gene. Template switching with 5'RACE generated the TCR cDNA and added a universal primer site and UMIs. TCRdb reprocessed the 5' RACE reads with MiXCR, giving one entry per CDR3 protein. The table records about 580,000 distinct CDR3 sequences, less than 20% of them present only once. This receptor was identified in a man younger than 30 who received the YFV17D yellow fever vaccine. Sequencing was performed on PBMCs, taken around 5 days after the first yellow fever vaccination. This chain uses TRBV6-1 with TRBJ2-6; no definite D call. The CDR3 loop reads CAIRPSWTNVLTF. The CDR3 DNA is TGTGCCATCCGACCGTCCTGGACCAACGTCCTGACTTTC.